A selection of T cell receptor beta chains follows, all from one sample in a study of T-cell memory formation after mild COVID-19. TCRdb reanalysed the 5' RACE reads using MiXCR and keeps one entry per CDR3 protein. The sample lists 580,000 or so distinct CDR3 sequences, 17% occurring once. The sample consisted of PBMCs or a T cell subset sorted from them (not recorded which). The receptors stem from an adult woman who had mild COVID-19 (a few samples of this study predate the infection). Cell type and time point are not known. CDR3s include the opening cysteine and the closing phenylalanine or tryptophan. The D gene is left open where the match is weak. Size is omitted from some rows. Given values are once, few, many or a class for expanded clones.

abundance: few; d_gene: .; v_gene: TRBV21-1; j_gene: TRBJ1-3; CDR3aa: CASSKGPTLRVRNTIYF; CDR3nt: TGTGCCAGCAGCAAAGGTCCAACCCTAAGGGTGAGGAACACCATATATTTT
abundance: .; d_gene: .; v_gene: TRBV20-1; j_gene: TRBJ2-2; CDR3aa: CSALTGLRTGELFF; CDR3nt: TGCAGTGCTCTGACCGGACTCCGCACCGGGGAGCTGTTTTTT
abundance: .; d_gene: .; v_gene: TRBV30; j_gene: TRBJ1-5; CDR3aa: CAWSPPGLGNQPQHF; CDR3nt: TGTGCCTGGAGTCCACCGGGACTGGGTAATCAGCCCCAGCATTTT
abundance: .; d_gene: TRBD1; v_gene: TRBV11-2; j_gene: TRBJ1-2; CDR3aa: CASSLSLGQVEGYTF; CDR3nt: TGTGCCAGCAGCTTATCCCTGGGACAGGTGGAGGGCTACACCTTC
abundance: .; d_gene: TRBD2; v_gene: TRBV4-1; j_gene: TRBJ2-7; CDR3aa: CASSQDRGLVREQYF; CDR3nt: TGCGCCAGCAGCCAAGATAGGGGACTAGTTCGCGAGCAGTACTTC
abundance: .; d_gene: TRBD1; v_gene: TRBV20-1; j_gene: TRBJ1-6; CDR3aa: CSARVPPHRQGGLALHF; CDR3nt: TGCAGTGCTAGAGTCCCTCCCCATAGACAGGGGGGGTTAGCCCTCCACTTT
abundance: .; d_gene: .; v_gene: TRBV5-1; j_gene: TRBJ2-7; CDR3aa: CASSLGWVDSTYEQYF; CDR3nt: TGCGCCAGCAGCTTGGGGTGGGTTGACAGTACCTACGAGCAGTACTTC
abundance: .; d_gene: .; v_gene: TRBV20-1; j_gene: TRBJ2-7; CDR3aa: CSARGAVSYEQYF; CDR3nt: TGCAGTGCCCGGGGGGCGGTGAGCTACGAGCAGTACTTC
abundance: .; d_gene: TRBD1; v_gene: TRBV9; j_gene: TRBJ2-5; CDR3aa: CASSVAGGWETQYF; CDR3nt: TGTGCCAGCAGCGTAGCAGGGGGCTGGGAGACCCAGTACTTC
abundance: few; d_gene: .; v_gene: TRBV2; j_gene: TRBJ2-2; CDR3aa: CASSESGQKTGELFF; CDR3nt: TGTGCCAGCAGTGAGAGCGGGCAGAAGACCGGGGAGCTGTTTTTT
abundance: few; d_gene: .; v_gene: TRBV6-2/TRBV6-3; j_gene: TRBJ2-7; CDR3aa: CASSPPLYEQYF; CDR3nt: TGTGCCAGCAGTCCCCCCCTCTACGAGCAGTACTTC
abundance: .; d_gene: .; v_gene: TRBV7-8; j_gene: TRBJ2-2; CDR3aa: CASRATAGNTGELFF; CDR3nt: TGTGCCAGCAGAGCGACGGCAGGGAACACCGGGGAGCTGTTTTTT
abundance: few; d_gene: .; v_gene: TRBV12-3/TRBV12-4; j_gene: TRBJ1-5; CDR3aa: CASSLGGARQPQHF; CDR3nt: TGTGCCAGCAGTTTAGGGGGGGCGCGACAGCCCCAGCATTTT
abundance: once; d_gene: TRBD2; v_gene: TRBV6-2/TRBV6-3; j_gene: TRBJ2-7; CDR3aa: CASSYASGTSGPPGRYEQYF; CDR3nt: TGTGCCAGCAGTTACGCCTCCGGGACTAGCGGTCCACCGGGCCGCTACGAGCAGTACTTC
abundance: .; d_gene: .; v_gene: TRBV5-6; j_gene: TRBJ2-2; CDR3aa: CASSFKGAINTGELFF; CDR3nt: TGTGCCAGCAGCTTCAAAGGGGCGATAAACACCGGGGAGCTGTTTTTT
abundance: many; d_gene: .; v_gene: TRBV5-1; j_gene: TRBJ2-3; CDR3aa: CASSFEGDTQYF; CDR3nt: TGCGCCAGCAGCTTCGAGGGGGATACGCAGTATTTT
abundance: .; d_gene: .; v_gene: TRBV12-3/TRBV12-4; j_gene: TRBJ2-2; CDR3aa: CASSHPVTLTGELFF; CDR3nt: TGTGCCAGCAGTCACCCGGTCACGTTAACCGGGGAGCTGTTTTTT
abundance: few; d_gene: .; v_gene: TRBV29-1; j_gene: TRBJ2-7; CDR3aa: CSVEFRGAVYEQYF; CDR3nt: TGCAGCGTTGAATTTCGGGGGGCGGTCTACGAGCAGTACTTC
abundance: .; d_gene: TRBD2; v_gene: TRBV24-1; j_gene: TRBJ2-1; CDR3aa: CATSDSAGVWEGYNEQFF; CDR3nt: TGTGCCACCAGTGATTCGGCGGGTGTGTGGGAGGGCTACAATGAGCAGTTCTTC
abundance: few; d_gene: .; v_gene: TRBV29-1; j_gene: TRBJ2-5; CDR3aa: CSVLHERETQYF; CDR3nt: TGCAGCGTATTACACGAACGGGAGACCCAGTACTTC
abundance: .; d_gene: TRBD2; v_gene: TRBV19; j_gene: TRBJ2-7; CDR3aa: CASSMPGLAANYEQYF; CDR3nt: TGTGCCAGTAGTATGCCGGGACTAGCGGCGAACTACGAGCAGTACTTC
abundance: once; d_gene: .; v_gene: TRBV12-3/TRBV12-4; j_gene: TRBJ2-7; CDR3aa: CASGGGYQRDSYEQYF; CDR3nt: TGTGCCAGCGGCGGGGGCTATCAGCGGGATTCCTACGAGCAGTACTTC
abundance: many; d_gene: .; v_gene: TRBV7-8; j_gene: TRBJ1-2; CDR3aa: CASSLVEGRDGYTF; CDR3nt: TGTGCCAGCAGCTTAGTTGAGGGGCGCGATGGCTACACCTTC
abundance: few; d_gene: .; v_gene: TRBV5-1; j_gene: TRBJ1-2; CDR3aa: CASSLGATGASYTF; CDR3nt: TGCGCCAGCAGCTTGGGCGCAACCGGGGCTAGCTACACCTTC
abundance: .; d_gene: TRBD2; v_gene: TRBV5-1; j_gene: TRBJ2-2; CDR3aa: CASSFVSGLNTGELFF; CDR3nt: TGCGCCAGCAGCTTCGTTAGCGGGTTGAACACCGGGGAGCTGTTTTTT
abundance: .; d_gene: .; v_gene: TRBV12-3/TRBV12-4; j_gene: TRBJ1-2; CDR3aa: CASSGHGYTF; CDR3nt: TGTGCCAGCAGCGGTCACGGCTACACCTTC
abundance: .; d_gene: TRBD2; v_gene: TRBV12-3/TRBV12-4; j_gene: TRBJ2-5; CDR3aa: CASSPHRTSDQETQYF; CDR3nt: TGTGCCAGCAGTCCCCACAGGACTAGCGACCAAGAGACCCAGTACTTC
abundance: .; d_gene: TRBD1; v_gene: TRBV4-1; j_gene: TRBJ1-5; CDR3aa: CASSPRTGGGNQPQHF; CDR3nt: TGCGCCAGCAGCCCCAGGACAGGGGGGGGCAATCAGCCCCAGCATTTT
abundance: few; d_gene: .; v_gene: TRBV6-2/TRBV6-3; j_gene: TRBJ2-1; CDR3aa: CASSYSDYYQSNEQFF; CDR3nt: TGTGCCAGCAGTTACTCTGACTACTATCAGTCCAATGAGCAGTTCTTC
abundance: .; d_gene: .; v_gene: TRBV9; j_gene: TRBJ1-6; CDR3aa: CASSVELNRSPLHF; CDR3nt: TGTGCCAGCAGCGTAGAATTGAACCGTTCACCCCTCCACTTT
abundance: few; d_gene: TRBD2; v_gene: TRBV24-1; j_gene: TRBJ2-1; CDR3aa: CATSDPGRADEQFF; CDR3nt: TGTGCCACCAGTGATCCCGGGAGGGCTGATGAGCAGTTCTTC
abundance: many; d_gene: .; v_gene: TRBV7-3; j_gene: TRBJ1-1; CDR3aa: CASSPSGQNTEAFF; CDR3nt: TGTGCCAGCAGTCCATCTGGGCAGAACACTGAAGCTTTCTTT
abundance: few; d_gene: .; v_gene: TRBV24-1; j_gene: TRBJ2-1; CDR3aa: CATGRRGPLNEQFF; CDR3nt: TGTGCCACCGGGAGGAGAGGCCCCCTCAATGAGCAGTTCTTC
abundance: .; d_gene: .; v_gene: TRBV18; j_gene: TRBJ2-5; CDR3aa: CASSPWTARQETQYF; CDR3nt: TGTGCCAGCTCACCCTGGACAGCACGCCAAGAGACCCAGTACTTC
abundance: .; d_gene: TRBD1; v_gene: TRBV15; j_gene: TRBJ1-6; CDR3aa: CATSHRGHSPLHF; CDR3nt: TGTGCCACCAGCCACAGGGGCCATTCACCCCTCCACTTT
abundance: few; d_gene: .; v_gene: TRBV11-3; j_gene: TRBJ2-1; CDR3aa: CASEASVGNEQFF; CDR3nt: TGTGCCAGCGAGGCTAGCGTAGGGAATGAGCAGTTCTTC
abundance: few; d_gene: .; v_gene: TRBV15; j_gene: TRBJ2-3; CDR3aa: CATSRGGSDTQYF; CDR3nt: TGTGCCACCAGCAGAGGTGGTTCCGATACGCAGTATTTT
abundance: .; d_gene: TRBD1; v_gene: TRBV5-1; j_gene: TRBJ1-1; CDR3aa: CASSSKTGTGSTEAFF; CDR3nt: TGCGCCAGCAGCTCCAAAACCGGGACAGGGTCCACTGAAGCTTTCTTT
abundance: few; d_gene: TRBD1; v_gene: TRBV2; j_gene: TRBJ2-7; CDR3aa: CATRTGGWGEQYF; CDR3nt: TGTGCCACCCGGACAGGGGGCTGGGGCGAGCAGTACTTC
abundance: few; d_gene: .; v_gene: TRBV14; j_gene: TRBJ1-3; CDR3aa: CASSQASVYTIYF; CDR3nt: TGTGCCAGCAGCCAGGCCTCGGTGTACACCATATATTTT
abundance: .; d_gene: TRBD1; v_gene: TRBV18; j_gene: TRBJ2-7; CDR3aa: CASSTQGAQEQYF; CDR3nt: TGTGCCAGCTCAACACAGGGGGCTCAAGAGCAGTACTTC
abundance: few; d_gene: .; v_gene: TRBV5-1; j_gene: TRBJ1-5; CDR3aa: CASSTGTTPNEAQHF; CDR3nt: TGCGCCAGCAGCACTGGCACGACACCGAATGAGGCCCAGCATTTT
abundance: .; d_gene: .; v_gene: TRBV12-3/TRBV12-4; j_gene: TRBJ1-5; CDR3aa: CASSLKTGNQPQHF; CDR3nt: TGTGCCAGCAGTCTCAAGACAGGCAATCAGCCCCAGCATTTT
abundance: .; d_gene: .; v_gene: TRBV6-1; j_gene: TRBJ1-5; CDR3aa: CASSLGWIGGINQPQHF; CDR3nt: TGTGCCAGCAGCCTTGGGTGGATCGGGGGGATAAATCAGCCCCAGCATTTT
abundance: .; d_gene: .; v_gene: TRBV20-1; j_gene: TRBJ2-7; CDR3aa: CSAREGELLGSYEQYF; CDR3nt: TGCAGTGCTAGAGAAGGGGAGCTCTTAGGCTCCTACGAGCAGTACTTC
abundance: .; d_gene: .; v_gene: TRBV5-6; j_gene: TRBJ2-1; CDR3aa: CASTRALGVDEQFF; CDR3nt: TGTGCCAGCACAAGGGCGCTGGGGGTTGATGAGCAGTTCTTC
abundance: few; d_gene: .; v_gene: TRBV29-1; j_gene: TRBJ1-1; CDR3aa: CSVVSQLNTEAFF; CDR3nt: TGCAGCGTTGTTTCGCAATTGAACACTGAAGCTTTCTTT
abundance: .; d_gene: TRBD1; v_gene: TRBV30; j_gene: TRBJ1-4; CDR3aa: CAWSVTTGREKLFF; CDR3nt: TGTGCCTGGAGTGTAACGACAGGGCGTGAAAAACTGTTTTTT
abundance: .; d_gene: .; v_gene: TRBV3-1; j_gene: TRBJ1-2; CDR3aa: CASSQVLGSGYTF; CDR3nt: TGTGCCAGCAGCCAAGTACTAGGGTCTGGCTACACCTTC
abundance: .; d_gene: .; v_gene: TRBV20-1; j_gene: TRBJ2-1; CDR3aa: CSANPEAGLVDEQFF; CDR3nt: TGCAGTGCTAATCCCGAGGCGGGACTCGTCGATGAGCAGTTCTTC